The rows below give T cell receptor beta chains drawn from one sample of a study of T cell changes during pregnancy in multiple sclerosis. Here immunoSEQ multiplex PCR was the method, and the copy in TCRdb shows in-frame clones only, minus some. The data show approximately 13,000 clones, roughly 90% seen once. Sequencing used CD8+ T cells from peripheral blood mononuclear cells, obtained after pregnancy. The receptors derive from a female donor in good health, enrolled as a control in a pregnancy study. Each CDR3 is given with its conserved first and last residue.

j_call: TRBJ2-3; v_call: TRBV29-1; cdr3_aa: CSVDRGRDTQYF
j_call: TRBJ2-1; v_call: TRBV21-1; cdr3_aa: CATFTGKVNEQFF
j_call: TRBJ2-1; v_call: TRBV29-1; cdr3_aa: CSVDGLAGGPSNEQFF
j_call: TRBJ2-5; v_call: TRBV11-2; cdr3_aa: CASSLDLTGGGETQYF
j_call: TRBJ2-2; v_call: TRBV4-3; cdr3_aa: CASSRGQGVDTGELFF
j_call: TRBJ1-1; v_call: TRBV14; cdr3_aa: CASSQGEPIEAFF
j_call: TRBJ2-7; v_call: TRBV19; cdr3_aa: CASSIEVGQGPREQYF
j_call: TRBJ2-4; v_call: TRBV6-1; cdr3_aa: CASTLIGGEGNIQYF
j_call: TRBJ2-1; v_call: TRBV23-1; cdr3_aa: CAAPLAGGGYNEQFF
j_call: TRBJ2-3; v_call: TRBV6-4; cdr3_aa: CASSDEGGSGTDTQYF
j_call: TRBJ1-1; v_call: TRBV7-8; cdr3_aa: CASGRGNTEAFF
j_call: TRBJ2-2; v_call: TRBV9; cdr3_aa: CASSARTGTSNTGELFF
j_call: TRBJ2-1; v_call: TRBV7-2; cdr3_aa: CASSSHGKSSYNEQFF
j_call: TRBJ2-7; v_call: TRBV6-5; cdr3_aa: CASRGGQSYEQYF
j_call: TRBJ2-1; v_call: TRBV7-8; cdr3_aa: CASSSSSYNEQFF
j_call: TRBJ2-1; v_call: TRBV5-1; cdr3_aa: CASSWGQADNEQFF
j_call: TRBJ2-3; v_call: TRBV6-4; cdr3_aa: CASSEGTSGADTQYF
j_call: TRBJ1-3; v_call: TRBV7-9; cdr3_aa: CASSKGADALSGNTIYF
j_call: TRBJ1-2; v_call: TRBV5-1; cdr3_aa: CASSFSRQPGGDGYTF
j_call: TRBJ1-1; v_call: TRBV23-1; cdr3_aa: CASSPDSLNTEAFF
j_call: TRBJ1-3; v_call: TRBV9; cdr3_aa: CASSMQGGGNTIYF
j_call: TRBJ2-1; v_call: TRBV6-4; cdr3_aa: CASSEGTGANEQFF
j_call: TRBJ1-1; v_call: TRBV6-5; cdr3_aa: CASSYSTGLEAFF
j_call: TRBJ2-7; v_call: TRBV19; cdr3_aa: CASSMSSGYEQYF
j_call: TRBJ2-7; v_call: TRBV19; cdr3_aa: CASSIGPTYEQYF
j_call: TRBJ1-2; v_call: TRBV15; cdr3_aa: CATSPTRGKRTF
j_call: TRBJ2-7; v_call: TRBV6-5; cdr3_aa: CASSPAGFYDEQYF
j_call: TRBJ1-1; v_call: TRBV10-3; cdr3_aa: CAIRDGTGGYTEAFF
j_call: TRBJ2-3; v_call: TRBV5-4; cdr3_aa: CASSPSRDRGPTDTQYF
j_call: TRBJ1-2; v_call: TRBV28; cdr3_aa: CASSPWTGGDGYTF
j_call: TRBJ2-3; v_call: TRBV28; cdr3_aa: CASSPPAGGVTDTQYF
j_call: TRBJ2-1; v_call: TRBV4-3; cdr3_aa: CASSQDFGLQNEQFF
j_call: TRBJ2-7; v_call: TRBV2; cdr3_aa: CASRKTGRGGYEQYF
j_call: TRBJ2-2; v_call: TRBV4-1; cdr3_aa: CASSPGTPGELFF
j_call: TRBJ2-3; v_call: TRBV5-6; cdr3_aa: CASSGSIDLTDAQYF
j_call: TRBJ2-1; v_call: TRBV28; cdr3_aa: CASSTPTSGRPIDEQFF
j_call: TRBJ1-1; v_call: TRBV14; cdr3_aa: CASSQTKHMNTEAFF
j_call: TRBJ1-1; v_call: TRBV4-3; cdr3_aa: CASSQGTDGLSEAFF
j_call: TRBJ1-2; v_call: TRBV7-9; cdr3_aa: CASLPGVGYGYTF
j_call: TRBJ2-7; v_call: TRBV6-5; cdr3_aa: CASSYDSGPYEQYF
j_call: TRBJ2-3; v_call: TRBV4-3; cdr3_aa: CASSQDHNGGGTQYF
j_call: TRBJ1-3; v_call: TRBV27; cdr3_aa: CASVSLVGGGNTIYF